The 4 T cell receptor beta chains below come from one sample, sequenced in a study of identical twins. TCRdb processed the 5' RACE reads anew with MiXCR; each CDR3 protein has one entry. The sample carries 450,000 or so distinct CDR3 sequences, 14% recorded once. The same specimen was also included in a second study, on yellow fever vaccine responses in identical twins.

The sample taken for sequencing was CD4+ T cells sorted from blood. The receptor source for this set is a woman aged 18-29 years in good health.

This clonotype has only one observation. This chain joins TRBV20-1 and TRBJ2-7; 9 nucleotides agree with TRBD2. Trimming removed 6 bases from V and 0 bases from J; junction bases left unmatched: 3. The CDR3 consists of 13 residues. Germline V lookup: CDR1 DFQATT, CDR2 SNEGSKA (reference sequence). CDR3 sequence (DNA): TGCAGTGCCCGGACTAGCGTCTCCTACGAGCAGTACTTC. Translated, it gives CSARTSVSYEQYF.

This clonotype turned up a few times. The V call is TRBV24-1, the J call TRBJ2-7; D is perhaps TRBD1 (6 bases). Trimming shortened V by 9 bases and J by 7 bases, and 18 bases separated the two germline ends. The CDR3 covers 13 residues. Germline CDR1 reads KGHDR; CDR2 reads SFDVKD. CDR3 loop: CATSRDNLGEQYF. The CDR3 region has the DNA TGTGCCACCTCCCGGGACAACCTCGGGGAGCAGTACTTC.

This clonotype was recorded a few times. CDR3: CSARTSAYYEQYF. In DNA, the CDR3 is TGCAGTGCCCGTACTAGCGCCTACTACGAGCAGTACTTC. The chain is built from TRBV20-1 and TRBJ2-7, with TRBD2 matching 7 bases. Germline V gives CDR1 DFQATT, CDR2 SNEGSKA (reference sequence). Trimming removed 6 bases from V and 3 bases from J; junction bases left unmatched: 8. The CDR3 loop spans 13 amino acids.

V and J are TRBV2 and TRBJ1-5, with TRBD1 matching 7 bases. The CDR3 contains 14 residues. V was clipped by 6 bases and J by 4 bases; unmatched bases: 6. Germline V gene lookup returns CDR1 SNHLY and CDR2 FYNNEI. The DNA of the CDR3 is TGTGCCAGCAGGTCGGGACAGCCAAATCAGCCCCAGCATTTT. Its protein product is CASRSGQPNQPQHF.